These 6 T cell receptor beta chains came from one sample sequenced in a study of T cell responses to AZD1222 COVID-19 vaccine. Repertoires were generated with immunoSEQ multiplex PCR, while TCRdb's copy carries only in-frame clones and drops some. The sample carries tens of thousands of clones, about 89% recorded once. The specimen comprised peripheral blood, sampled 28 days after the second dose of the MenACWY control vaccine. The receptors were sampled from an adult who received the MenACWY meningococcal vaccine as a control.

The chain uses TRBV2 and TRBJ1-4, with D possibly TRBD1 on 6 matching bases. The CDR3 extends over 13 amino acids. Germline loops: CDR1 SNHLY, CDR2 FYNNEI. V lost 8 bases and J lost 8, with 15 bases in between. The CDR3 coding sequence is TGTGCCAGCCACACGACAGGACCCGAAAAACTGTTTTTT. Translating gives CASHTTGPEKLFF.

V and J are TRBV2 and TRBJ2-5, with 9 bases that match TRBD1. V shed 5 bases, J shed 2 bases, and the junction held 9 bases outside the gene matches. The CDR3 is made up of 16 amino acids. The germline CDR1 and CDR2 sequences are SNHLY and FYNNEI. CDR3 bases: TGTGCCAGCAGTTCACTACAGGGGGCTCGGCAAGAGACCCAGTACTTC. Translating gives CASSSLQGARQETQYF.

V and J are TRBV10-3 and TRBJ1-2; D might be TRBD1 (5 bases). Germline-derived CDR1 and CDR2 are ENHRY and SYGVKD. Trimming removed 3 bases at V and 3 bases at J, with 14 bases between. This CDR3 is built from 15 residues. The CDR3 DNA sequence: TGTGCCATCAGTGACCCCGGGGCTGCGGACTATGGCTACACCTTC. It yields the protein CAISDPGAADYGYTF.

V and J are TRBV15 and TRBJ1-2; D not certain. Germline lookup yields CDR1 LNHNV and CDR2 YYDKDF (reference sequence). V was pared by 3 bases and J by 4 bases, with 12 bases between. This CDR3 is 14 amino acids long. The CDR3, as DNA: TGTGCCACCAGCAGTCCCAGCTTCGGCTATGGCTACACCTTC. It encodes CATSSPSFGYGYTF.

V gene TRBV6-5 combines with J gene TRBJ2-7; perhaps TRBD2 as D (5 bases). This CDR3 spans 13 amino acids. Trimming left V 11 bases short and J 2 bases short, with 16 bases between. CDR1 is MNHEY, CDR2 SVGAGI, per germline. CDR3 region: CASKDGVTYEQYF. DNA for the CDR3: TGTGCCTCCAAGGACGGGGTCACCTACGAGCAGTACTTC.

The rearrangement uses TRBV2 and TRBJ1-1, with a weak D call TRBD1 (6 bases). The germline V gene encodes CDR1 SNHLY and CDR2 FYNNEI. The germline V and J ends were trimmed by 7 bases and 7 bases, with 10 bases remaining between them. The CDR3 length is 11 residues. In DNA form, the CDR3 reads TGTGCCAGCATCGAACAGGGTGAAGCTTTCTTT. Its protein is CASIEQGEAFF. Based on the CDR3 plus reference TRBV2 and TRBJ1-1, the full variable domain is EPEVTQTPSHQVTQMGQEVILRCVPISNHLYFYWYRQILGQKVEFLVSFYNNEISEKSEIFDDQFSVERPDGSNFTLKIRSTKLEDSAMYFCASIEQGEAFFGQGTRLTVV.